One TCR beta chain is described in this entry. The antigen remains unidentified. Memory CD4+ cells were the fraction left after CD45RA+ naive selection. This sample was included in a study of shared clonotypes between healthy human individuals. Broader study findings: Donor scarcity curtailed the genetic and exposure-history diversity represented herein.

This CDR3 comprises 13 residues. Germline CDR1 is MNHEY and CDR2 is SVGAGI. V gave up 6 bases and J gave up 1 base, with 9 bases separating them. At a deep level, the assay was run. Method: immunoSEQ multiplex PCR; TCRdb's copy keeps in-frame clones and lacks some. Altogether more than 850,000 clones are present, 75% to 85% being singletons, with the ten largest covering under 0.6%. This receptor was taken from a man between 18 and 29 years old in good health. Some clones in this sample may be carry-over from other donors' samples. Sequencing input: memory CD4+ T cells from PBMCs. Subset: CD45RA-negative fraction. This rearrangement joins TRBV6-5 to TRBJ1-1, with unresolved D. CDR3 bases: TGTGCCAGCAGGAGCAATAAGAACACTGAAGCTTTCTTT. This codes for CASRSNKNTEAFF.